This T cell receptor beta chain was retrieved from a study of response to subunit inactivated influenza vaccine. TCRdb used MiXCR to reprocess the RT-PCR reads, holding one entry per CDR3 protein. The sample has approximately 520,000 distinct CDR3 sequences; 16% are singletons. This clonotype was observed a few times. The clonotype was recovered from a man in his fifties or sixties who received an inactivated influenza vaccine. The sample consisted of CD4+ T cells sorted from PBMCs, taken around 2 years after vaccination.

DNA of the CDR3: TGCAGTGCTAGAGCTGCAGGGGCGAACACTGAAGCTTTCTTT. Encoded protein: CSARAAGANTEAFF. The V and J genes are TRBV20-1 and TRBJ1-1, with a possible D match to TRBD1 (6 bases). The V gene lost 1 base and the J gene lost 1 base, with 10 bases spanning the gap. The germline V gene has CDR1 DFQATT and CDR2 SNEGSKA (reference sequence). The CDR3 contains 14 residues.